What follows describes a single T cell receptor beta chain. The antigen remains unidentified. The assay was immunoSEQ multiplex PCR, and TCRdb's table has in-frame clones only and misses some. The sample yields 100,000 to 150,000 clones, 75% to 85% seen once. This record comes from a study of T cell responses to AZD1222 COVID-19 vaccine. Germline CDR1 MDHEN, CDR2 SYDVKM. With V trimmed by 6 bases and J by 2 bases, 6 bases remained unmatched. CDR3 length: 14 residues. Study-level findings and limits: Baseline seropositivity characterized only a handful of AZD1222 recipients.

The clonotype originates from an adult who received the AZD1222 COVID-19 vaccine. V is TRBV28 and J is TRBJ2-7; 8 bases map to TRBD1. The sample in question was peripheral blood, obtained 28 days after the second AZD1222 dose. The DNA for the CDR3 is TGTGCCAGCAGAGGGACAGGACCCCCCTACGAGCAGTACTTC. Translation: CASRGTGPPYEQYF.